The present entry profiles one T cell receptor (beta chain) with its context. PCR used 60 Vbeta primers and 13 Jbeta primers. Clones were read by immunoSEQ multiplex PCR, and TCRdb kept only the in-frame ones, dropping some. The sample holds over 100,000 clones; 55% to 65% are singletons and the top ten take 2% to 2.5%. The sample is drawn from a study of cytomegalovirus exposure and HLA in healthy donors. The ends were cut back, 1 base at V and 2 bases at J, with 9 bases in the middle. Germline values: CDR1 MNHEY, CDR2 SMNVEV (reference sequence). The CDR3 has 15 amino acids. The specimen sequenced was PBMCs. J is TRBJ1-5 and V is TRBV27; D unresolved. This clonotype was obtained from a woman aged 25 to 39 in good health and CMV-seronegative. The DNA for the CDR3 is TGTGCCAGCAGTTTATGGGGAGGAGGCAATCAGCCCCAGCATTTT. This translates into CASSLWGGGNQPQHF.